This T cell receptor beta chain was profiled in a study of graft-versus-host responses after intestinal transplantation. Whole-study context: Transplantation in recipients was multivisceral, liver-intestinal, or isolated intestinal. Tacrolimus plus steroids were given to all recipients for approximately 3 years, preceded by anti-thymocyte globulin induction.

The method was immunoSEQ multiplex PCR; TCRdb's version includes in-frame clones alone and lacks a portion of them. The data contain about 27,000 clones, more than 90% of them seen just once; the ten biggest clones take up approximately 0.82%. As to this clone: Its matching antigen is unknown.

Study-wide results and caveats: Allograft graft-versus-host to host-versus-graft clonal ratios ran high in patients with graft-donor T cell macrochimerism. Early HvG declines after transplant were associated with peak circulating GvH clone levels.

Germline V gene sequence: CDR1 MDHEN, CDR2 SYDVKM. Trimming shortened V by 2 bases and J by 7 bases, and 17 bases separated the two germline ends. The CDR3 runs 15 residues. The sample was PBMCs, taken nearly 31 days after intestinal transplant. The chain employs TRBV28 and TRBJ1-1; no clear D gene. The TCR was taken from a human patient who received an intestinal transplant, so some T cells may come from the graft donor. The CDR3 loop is CASSLNPQVGFEAFF. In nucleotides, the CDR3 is TGTGCCAGCAGTTTAAATCCTCAGGTTGGATTTGAAGCTTTCTTT.